This TCR beta chain comes out of a study of OX40 agonist ivuxolimab in advanced cancers. Study-level results: Some of the lowest clonal expansion was seen in partial responders at 0.1-3.0 mg/kg. Several nonresponders also turned out to have low normalized T-cell clonal expansion. CD4+ and CD8+ T cells in blood underwent clonal expansion by week 6 at 0.1 to 3.0 mg/kg.

Libraries were prepared by immunoSEQ multiplex PCR; TCRdb keeps only in-frame clonotypes and omits some of them. The sample shows tens of thousands of clones, more than 75% of them seen only once. Per germline, CDR1 GTSNPN and CDR2 SVGIG (reference sequence). The CDR3 covers 14 residues. V lost 0 bases and J lost 5, with 11 bases in between. Autoimmune disease history or systemic immunosuppression excluded patients. A note on this clone: Its antigen is undetermined.

This receptor was taken from an adult with an advanced solid tumor such as melanoma, head and neck, liver or kidney cancer. The sequencing here drew on CD4+ or CD8+ T cells sorted from blood, taken in a trial of the OX40 agonist ivuxolimab. V is TRBV30 and J is TRBJ1-5, with D unresolved. DNA of the CDR3: TGTGCCTGGAGTGTAGGAAACAAGGATCAGCCCCAGCATTTT. Encoded protein: CAWSVGNKDQPQHF. Variable domain in full (rest from reference TRBV30 and TRBJ1-5): SQTIHQWPATLVQPVGSPLSLECTVEGTSNPNLYWYRQAAGRGLQLLFYSVGIGQISSEVPQNLSASRPQDRQFILSSKKLLLSDSGFYLCAWSVGNKDQPQHFGDGTRLSIL.